One and the same sample provided the 14 T cell receptor beta chains below, sequenced in a study of metastatic and nonmetastatic thyroid tumors. Nobody among the patients had been given any treatment before thyroid surgery. TCRdb ran MiXCR on the PCR reads. This sample has about 21,000 clones, with approximately 25% found just once. Sequencing was carried out using blood. The receptors come from a female donor with papillary thyroid cancer or a benign thyroid nodule (not recorded which). Some clones in this sample may be carry-over from other donors' samples.

This chain uses TRBV4-3 with TRBJ2-7; D perhaps matches TRBD1 (6 bases). The CDR3 length is 15 residues. V was shortened by 2 bases and J by 3 bases, with 14 bases between the two germline ends. Germline V lookup: CDR1 LGHNA, CDR2 YSLEER. The CDR3 DNA follows: TGCGCCAGCAGCCAAAAGGGGGAAAGGTGCTACGAGCAGTACTTC. Translating it yields CASSQKGERCYEQYF.

This clone was seen at least ten times. V is TRBV3-1 and J is TRBJ2-1; D gene ambiguous. Germline V gene sequence: CDR1 LGHDT, CDR2 YNNKEL (reference sequence). The V and J ends lost 1 base and 7 bases respectively, with 8 bases between them. The length of the CDR3 is 13 residues. CDR3 nucleotide sequence: TGTGCCAGCAGCCAAGTTTCAAGGAATGAGCAGTTCTTC. Its protein is CASSQVSRNEQFF.

The table lists this clone with many counts. This clone may be a read error of a much larger clone one base away. The chain is built from TRBV11-2 and TRBJ1-1; D unresolved. The CDR3 sequence is 13 residues long. V was shortened by 3 bases and J by 5 bases, with 10 bases between the two germline ends. Germline assignment: CDR1 SGHAT and CDR2 FQNNGV. In DNA form, the CDR3 reads TGTGCCAGCAGCTTTGGAGTTGAAACTGAAGCTTTCTTT. Amino acid sequence: CASSFGVETEAFF.

Ten or more counts support this clone. The chain recombines TRBV18 with TRBJ1-5; D is uncertain. V was clipped by 2 bases and J by 5 bases, with 13 bases between them. In germline, CDR1 is KGHSH, CDR2 LQKENI. The CDR3 extends over 15 amino acids. CDR3 nucleotides: TGTGCCAGCTCACCAAGCTCACAGTTCCATCAGCCCCAGCATTTT. It encodes CASSPSSQFHQPQHF. The full variable domain, completed using reference TRBV18 and TRBJ1-5, is NAGVMQNPRHLVRRRGQEARLRCSPMKGHSHVYWYRQLPEEGLKFMVYLQKENIIDESGMPKERFSAEFPKEGPSILRIQQVVRGDSAAYFCASSPSSQFHQPQHFGDGTRLSIL.

Turning to this clone: A clone one base away is much larger, so this may be a read error. J is TRBJ2-7 and V is TRBV5-4; D not resolved. The CDR3 runs 14 residues. Germline CDR1 is SGHNT and CDR2 is YYREEE (reference sequence). The CDR3 loop reads CAGSLAGQIYEQYF. CDR3 nucleotide sequence: TGTGCCGGCAGCTTGGCCGGGCAAATCTACGAGCAGTACTTC. Full variable domain (rest looked up from reference TRBV5-4 and TRBJ2-7): ETGVTQSPTHLIKTRGQQVTLRCSSQSGHNTVSWYQQALGQGPQFIFQYYREEENGRGNFPPRFSGLQFPNYSSELNVNALELDDSALYLCAGSLAGQIYEQYFGPGTRLTVT.

This clone has at least ten counts. The chain uses TRBV2 and TRBJ2-7, with D perhaps TRBD1 (6 bases). Trimming removed 1 base at V and 12 bases at J, with 13 bases between. There are 12 residues in the CDR3. Germline V CDR1 and CDR2: SNHLY, FYNNEI. In DNA form, the CDR3 reads TGTGCCAGCAGTGAAGGGACAGACCCTCGGTACTTC. This translates into CASSEGTDPRYF. The complete variable domain, with remaining parts taken from reference TRBV2 and TRBJ2-7, reads EPEVTQTPSHQVTQMGQEVILRCVPISNHLYFYWYRQILGQKVEFLVSFYNNEISEKSEIFDDQFSVERPDGSNFTLKIRSTKLEDSAMYFCASSEGTDPRYFGPGTRLTVT.

This clone was recorded many times. The chain combines TRBV7-9 with TRBJ2-7; D gene ambiguous. CDR3 size: 14 residues. The germline CDR1 and CDR2 sequences are SEHNR and FQNEAQ (reference sequence). V was trimmed by 4 bases and J by 1 base, leaving 11 bases between them. The CDR3 protein is CASSWADTSYEQYF. The CDR3, as DNA: TGTGCCAGCAGCTGGGCGGATACTTCCTACGAGCAGTACTTC.

There are many counts of this clone. The J gene is TRBJ2-1, the V gene TRBV6-2 or TRBV6-3, with 7 positions matching TRBD2. CDR3 length: 15 amino acids. The germline V gene has CDR1 MNHEY and CDR2 SVGEGT. The V and J ends lost 6 bases and 5 bases, in that order; junction bases with no gene match: 10. The DNA for the CDR3 is TGTGCCAGCAGGATATTTGGCGGGGGAGACAATGAGCAGTTCTTC. This sequence encodes CASRIFGGGDNEQFF.

This clone was seen many times. This chain joins TRBV6-1 and TRBJ1-2, with 7 bases matching TRBD1. The CDR3 covers 14 residues. Germline V CDR1 and CDR2: MNHNS, SASEGT. J was trimmed by 0 bases and V by 6 bases; bases with no gene match: 4. CDR3: CASSRQGPNYGYTF. The CDR3 DNA reads TGTGCCAGCAGCCGACAGGGACCTAACTATGGCTACACCTTC.

This clone was counted at least ten times. V is TRBV6-1 and J is TRBJ2-1, with a possible D match to TRBD2 (7 bases). Per the germline V gene, CDR1 is MNHNS and CDR2 is SASEGT. Trimming stripped 5 bases from V and 10 bases from J, with 18 bases between. This CDR3 is 14 amino acids long. The CDR3 region has the DNA TGTGCCAGCAGTCCTGACGGGGGGCTGTGGGAGCAGTTCTTC. This encodes CASSPDGGLWEQFF.

V is TRBV6-2 or TRBV6-3 and J is TRBJ2-1, with TRBD2 matching 11 bases. Trimming cost V 6 bases and J 0 bases; bases outside gene matches: 4. CDR3 length: 16 residues. The germline gives CDR1 MNHEY, CDR2 SVGEGT. The CDR3 protein is CASSSTSGSSYNEQFF. In DNA form, the CDR3 reads TGTGCCAGCAGCTCAACTAGCGGGAGCTCCTACAATGAGCAGTTCTTC.

The J gene is TRBJ2-7, the V gene TRBV19, with 7 bases lining up with TRBD1. CDR1 and CDR2 from the germline V gene are LNHDA and SQIVND (reference sequence). This CDR3 has 15 amino acids. The trim removed 3 bases at V and 2 bases at J, leaving 7 bases unmatched. The CDR3 nucleotides read TGTGCCAGTAGTATCGGGACAGACCAACCCTACGAGCAGTACTTC. It is translated as CASSIGTDQPYEQYF.

The chain joins TRBV5-1 to TRBJ2-7; D may be TRBD1 (7 bases). The V end lost 0 bases, the J end lost 5 bases, and 12 bases lay between the germline ends. This CDR3 comprises 14 residues. Germline V lookup: CDR1 SGHRS, CDR2 YFSETQ. DNA for the CDR3: TGCGCCAGCAGCTTGGCCGGCAGGGGGGACGAGCAGTACTTC. As protein: CASSLAGRGDEQYF.

The chain has TRBV20-1 and TRBJ2-7, with TRBD1 identical over 10 bases. Trimming removed 0 bases from V and 7 bases from J; junction bases left unmatched: 9. In germline, CDR1 is DFQATT, CDR2 SNEGSKA (reference sequence). The CDR3 is 15 amino acids. This CDR3 reads CSARDPGTGDWEQYF. CDR3 nucleotide sequence: TGCAGTGCTAGAGACCCAGGGACAGGGGATTGGGAGCAGTACTTC.